The entry below describes one T cell receptor beta chain. Its target is not known. Sample treatment: 15 to 20 received Ad26.COV2.S at low or high dose, single or two shots; several received placebo; per-sample allocation not given. The investigators took samples on day 63 after the first vaccine or placebo injection. The vaccine antigen was prefusion-stabilized Wuhan SARS-CoV-2 spike. J gave up 6 bases and V 6 bases, and 4 bases lay outside the gene matches. This CDR3 comprises 13 residues. Germline assignment: CDR1 MNHEY and CDR2 SVGEGT. The protocol was immunoSEQ multiplex PCR, while the TCRdb copy is restricted to in-frame clones and leaves out a portion. The table shows 440,000 or so clones, with about 89% occurring only once. This entry belongs to a study of Ad26.COV2.S vaccination and SARS-CoV-2 variants. Study-wide points: Relative to placebo recipients, vaccine recipients exhibited elevated spike-specific TCR breadth.

This chain connects TRBV6-2 or TRBV6-3 to TRBJ2-4, with 8 nucleotides matching TRBD1. The TCR originated in a person aged 18-65 years who received the Ad26.COV2.S COVID-19 vaccine or a placebo. Here the sequenced sample was peripheral blood, taken in a trial of Ad26.COV2.S vaccine versus placebo. The CDR3 region has the DNA TGTGCCAGCAGCCCTCAGGGGGCAAACATTCAGTACTTC. Protein: CASSPQGANIQYF.